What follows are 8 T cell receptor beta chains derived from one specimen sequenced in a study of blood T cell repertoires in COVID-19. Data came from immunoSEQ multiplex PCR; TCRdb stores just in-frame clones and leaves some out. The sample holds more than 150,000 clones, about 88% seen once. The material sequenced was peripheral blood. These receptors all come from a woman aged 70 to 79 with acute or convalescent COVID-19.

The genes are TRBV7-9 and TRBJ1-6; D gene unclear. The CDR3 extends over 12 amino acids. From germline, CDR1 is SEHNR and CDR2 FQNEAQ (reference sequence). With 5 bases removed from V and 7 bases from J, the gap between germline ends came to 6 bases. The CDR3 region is CASSPGNSPLHF. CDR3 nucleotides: TGTGCCAGCAGCCCAGGCAATTCACCCCTCCACTTT.

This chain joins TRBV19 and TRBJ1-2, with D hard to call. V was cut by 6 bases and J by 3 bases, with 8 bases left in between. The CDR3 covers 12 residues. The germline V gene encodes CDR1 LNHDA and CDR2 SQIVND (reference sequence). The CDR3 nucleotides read TGTGCCAGTAGAAGAGGTGACTATGGCTACACCTTC. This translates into CASRRGDYGYTF.

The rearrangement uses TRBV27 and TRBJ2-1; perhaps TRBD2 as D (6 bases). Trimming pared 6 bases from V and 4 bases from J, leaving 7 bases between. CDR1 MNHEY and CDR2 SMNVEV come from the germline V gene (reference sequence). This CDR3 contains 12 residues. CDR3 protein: CASRAGYNEQFF. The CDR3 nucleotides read TGTGCCAGCAGGGCGGGGTACAATGAGCAGTTCTTC.

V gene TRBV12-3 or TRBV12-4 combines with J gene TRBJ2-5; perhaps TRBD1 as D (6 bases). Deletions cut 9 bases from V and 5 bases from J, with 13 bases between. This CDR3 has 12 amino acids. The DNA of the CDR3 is TGTGCCAGTAAAACAGGGCTCGAGACCCAGTACTTC. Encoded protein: CASKTGLETQYF.

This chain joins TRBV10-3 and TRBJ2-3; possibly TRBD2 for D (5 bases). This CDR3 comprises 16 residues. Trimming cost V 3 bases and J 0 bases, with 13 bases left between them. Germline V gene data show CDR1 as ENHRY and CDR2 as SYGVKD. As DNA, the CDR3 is TGTGCCATCAGTGACTGGGAGCGAGGGAGCACAGATACGCAGTATTTT. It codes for CAISDWERGSTDTQYF.

CDR3 DNA sequence: TGTGCCAGCTCACCTAAAACAGGGAACTCTGGGGCCAACGTCCTGACTTTC. It encodes CASSPKTGNSGANVLTF. The chain carries TRBV18 and TRBJ2-6; TRBD1 is a possible D gene (6 bases). CDR1 and CDR2 from the germline V gene are KGHSH and LQKENI. The germline V and J ends were trimmed by 3 bases and 0 bases, with 12 bases remaining between them. The CDR3 is 17 residues long.

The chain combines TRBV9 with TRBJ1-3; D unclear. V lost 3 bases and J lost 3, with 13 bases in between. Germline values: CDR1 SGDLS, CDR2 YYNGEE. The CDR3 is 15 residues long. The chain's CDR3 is CASSARIGVGNTIYF. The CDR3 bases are TGTGCCAGCAGCGCCCGGATCGGGGTTGGAAACACCATATATTTT.

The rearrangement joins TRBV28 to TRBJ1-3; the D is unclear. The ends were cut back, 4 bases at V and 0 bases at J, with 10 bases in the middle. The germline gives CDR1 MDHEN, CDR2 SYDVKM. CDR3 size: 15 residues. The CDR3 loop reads CASSSTPSSGNTIYF. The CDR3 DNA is TGTGCCAGCAGTTCCACCCCGAGCTCTGGAAACACCATATATTTT.